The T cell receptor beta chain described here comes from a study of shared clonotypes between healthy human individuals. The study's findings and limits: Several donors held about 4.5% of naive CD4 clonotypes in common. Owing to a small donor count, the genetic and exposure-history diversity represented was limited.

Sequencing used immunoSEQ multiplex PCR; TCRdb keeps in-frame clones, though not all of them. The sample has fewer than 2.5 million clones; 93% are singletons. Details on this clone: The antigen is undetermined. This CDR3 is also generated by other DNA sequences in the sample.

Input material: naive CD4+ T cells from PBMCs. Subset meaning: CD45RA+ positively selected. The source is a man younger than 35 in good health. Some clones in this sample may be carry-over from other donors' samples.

The CDR3, as DNA: TGCGCCAGCAGCTTAACCGGACTAGCCTCCTACGAGCAGTACTTC. Translated, it gives CASSLTGLASYEQYF. The chain has TRBV5-1 and TRBJ2-7, with 8 nucleotides matching TRBD2. Per the germline V gene, CDR1 is SGHRS and CDR2 is YFSETQ. Trimming removed 2 bases from V and 0 bases from J; junction bases left unmatched: 4. This CDR3 contains 15 residues.